A selection of T cell receptor beta chains follows, all from one sample in a study of T cells in Graves' hyperthyroidism and ophthalmopathy. Using its own MiXCR run on the multiplex PCR reads, TCRdb lists one record per CDR3 protein. The sample shows over 650,000 distinct CDR3 sequences, about a sixth of them seen only once. Sequenced input: blood. Every receptor here comes from a young man with Graves' hyperthyroidism. Each CDR3 is given with its conserved first and last residue. D genes are given only for firm matches. Rows give clone size only sometimes, using once, few, many, or a class for an expanded clone.

>NA|TRBJ2-3|TRBV20-1|TRBD1
CSASPGGTGIPDTQYF
TGCAGTGCTAGCCCTGGGGGGACAGGGATTCCAGATACGCAGTATTTT
>many|TRBJ2-7|TRBV28|NA
CASRLGGGDEQYF
TGTGCCAGCAGATTAGGAGGGGGCGACGAGCAGTACTTC
>many|TRBJ2-5|TRBV6-2/TRBV6-3|NA
CASSYSSGSYQETQYF
TGTGCCAGCAGTTACTCCTCGGGTTCCTATCAAGAGACCCAGTACTTC
>many|TRBJ2-7|TRBV7-9|TRBD2
CASSRGVGEQYF
TGTGCCAGCAGCCGGGGGGTAGGCGAGCAGTACTTC
>NA|TRBJ1-3|TRBV20-1|NA
CSARDLGSGNTIYF
TGCAGTGCTAGAGATTTAGGGTCCGGAAACACCATATATTTT
>NA|TRBJ2-2|TRBV24-1|NA
CATSDQAANTGELFF
TGTGCCACCAGTGATCAAGCGGCGAACACCGGGGAGCTGTTTTTT
>many|TRBJ2-1|TRBV30|NA
CAWSGYNEQFF
TGTGCCTGGAGTGGTTACAATGAGCAGTTCTTC
>many|TRBJ1-1|TRBV28|NA
CASRPGGGTEAFF
TGTGCCAGCAGACCGGGGGGCGGCACTGAAGCTTTCTTT
>many|TRBJ2-7|TRBV12-3/TRBV12-4|NA
CAIRQASSYEQYF
TGTGCCATCAGACAGGCGAGCTCCTACGAGCAGTACTTC
>NA|TRBJ2-1|TRBV4-2|NA
CASSQAWNEQFF
TGTGCCAGCAGCCAAGCGTGGAATGAGCAGTTCTTC
>NA|TRBJ1-6|TRBV6-5|NA
CASSYSQGWDSPLHF
TGTGCCAGCAGTTACTCGCAGGGGTGGGATTCACCCCTCCACTTT
>many|TRBJ2-2|TRBV5-5|TRBD1
CASGGQGPNTGELFF
TGTGCCAGCGGCGGACAGGGGCCTAACACCGGGGAGCTGTTTTTT
>many|TRBJ1-1|TRBV6-2/TRBV6-3|TRBD1
CASSDGQAGRNTEAFF
TGTGCCAGCAGTGACGGACAGGCCGGAAGGAACACTGAAGCTTTCTTT
>few|TRBJ1-4|TRBV6-5|TRBD1
CASSYLAGQGAHEKLFF
TGTGCCAGCAGTTACTTGGCCGGACAGGGGGCCCATGAAAAACTGTTTTTT
>few|TRBJ2-3|TRBV20-1|NA
CSGWRGRDTQYF
TGCAGCGGGTGGAGAGGGAGGGATACGCAGTATTTT
>few|TRBJ1-3|TRBV20-1|NA
CSGREGLSGNTIYF
TGCAGTGGGAGGGAAGGCCTCTCTGGAAACACCATATATTTT
>NA|TRBJ2-7|TRBV15|NA
CATSRDLGGSSYEQYF
TGTGCCACCAGCAGAGATTTGGGGGGTTCCTCCTACGAGCAGTACTTC
>NA|TRBJ2-1|TRBV20-1|NA
CSALLQGSEQFF
TGCAGTGCCCTCCTCCAGGGGAGTGAGCAGTTCTTC
>many|TRBJ2-1|TRBV7-9|NA
CASSKEGYEQFF
TGTGCCAGCAGCAAGGAGGGGTATGAGCAGTTCTTC
>NA|TRBJ1-3|TRBV20-1|TRBD1
CSARAGQGRLNTIYF
TGCAGTGCTAGAGCGGGACAGGGGAGACTCAACACCATATATTTT
>many|TRBJ2-7|TRBV28|NA
CASSPGGLGEQYF
TGTGCCAGCAGTCCCGGGGGCCTCGGCGAGCAGTACTTC
>few|TRBJ1-1|TRBV25-1|TRBD1
CASRDRESTEAFF
TGTGCCAGCAGAGACAGGGAAAGTACTGAAGCTTTCTTT
>many|TRBJ2-1|TRBV28|NA
CASSFLRGDEQFF
TGTGCCAGCAGTTTCCTTAGGGGGGATGAGCAGTTCTTC
>many|TRBJ1-1|TRBV18|NA
CASSPRTSVTEAFF
TGTGCCAGCTCACCAAGGACATCCGTCACTGAAGCTTTCTTT
>few|TRBJ2-1|TRBV20-1|TRBD2
CSARSTSGGYNEQFF
TGCAGTGCTAGATCAACTAGCGGGGGATACAATGAGCAGTTCTTC
>many|TRBJ2-3|TRBV7-2|NA
CASSLGYTDTQYF
TGTGCCAGCAGCTTGGGATACACAGATACGCAGTATTTT
>many|TRBJ1-1|TRBV28|NA
CASSLSGGQWNEAFF
TGTGCCAGCAGTTTATCCGGGGGGCAATGGAATGAAGCTTTCTTT
>few|TRBJ2-5|TRBV6-5|NA
CASSYRKTQYF
TGTGCCAGCAGTTACCGGAAGACCCAGTACTTC
>NA|TRBJ2-6|TRBV5-6|TRBD2
CASKRGASFSGANVLTF
TGTGCTAGCAAGCGGGGGGCCTCTTTCTCTGGGGCCAACGTCCTGACTTTC
>many|TRBJ2-7|TRBV28|TRBD2
CASRRTSGSSYEQYF
TGTGCCAGCAGACGCACTAGCGGGAGCTCCTACGAGCAGTACTTC
>many|TRBJ2-7|TRBV28|TRBD1
CASTIRDRGYEQYF
TGTGCCAGCACCATACGGGACAGGGGTTACGAGCAGTACTTC
>NA|TRBJ2-2|TRBV19|NA
CASSMKATGELFF
TGTGCCAGTAGTATGAAGGCCACCGGGGAGCTGTTTTTT
>many|TRBJ1-3|TRBV2|NA
CASSERASGNTIYF
TGTGCCAGCAGTGAAAGGGCCTCTGGAAACACCATATATTTT
>many|TRBJ2-7|TRBV18|TRBD1
CASSPGTASYEQYF
TGTGCCAGCAGTCCCGGGACAGCCTCCTACGAGCAGTACTTC
>many|TRBJ2-3|TRBV11-3|TRBD2
CASSLGLAGDTQYF
TGTGCCAGCAGTTTGGGTCTAGCGGGAGATACGCAGTATTTT
>NA|TRBJ1-2|TRBV7-2|NA
CASAPGPPGNYGYTF
TGTGCCAGCGCTCCCGGGCCACCGGGTAACTATGGCTACACCTTC
>few|TRBJ2-3|TRBV14|NA
CASSPSVFPDTQYF
TGTGCCAGCAGCCCCTCCGTGTTCCCAGATACGCAGTATTTT
>NA|TRBJ2-7|TRBV19|NA
CASSIDRGYEQYF
TGTGCCAGTAGTATAGATCGGGGCTACGAGCAGTACTTC
>few|TRBJ2-2|TRBV28|TRBD2
CASSSSGTSDRTGELFF
TGTGCCAGCAGTTCTTCCGGGACTAGCGATAGAACCGGGGAGCTGTTTTTT
>few|TRBJ2-1|TRBV3-1|NA
CASSLIKTRLSSYNEQFF
TGTGCCAGCAGCCTAATAAAGACTAGGTTATCCTCCTACAATGAGCAGTTCTTC
>NA|TRBJ1-3|TRBV20-1|NA
CSAFHSSGNTIYF
TGCAGTGCGTTTCATAGCTCTGGAAACACCATATATTTT
>few|TRBJ1-1|TRBV6-2/TRBV6-3|NA
CASSSGTLPTEAFF
TGTGCCAGCAGTTCCGGGACCTTGCCCACTGAAGCTTTCTTT
>many|TRBJ2-7|TRBV27|NA
CASAGVAYEQYF
TGTGCCAGCGCAGGGGTCGCCTACGAGCAGTACTTC
>many|TRBJ1-4|TRBV6-2/TRBV6-3|NA
CASSQGAFRGEKLFF
TGTGCCAGCAGCCAAGGGGCGTTTCGCGGTGAAAAACTGTTTTTT
>few|TRBJ1-6|TRBV20-1|TRBD1
CSARDQGTGGRNSPLHF
TGCAGTGCTAGAGATCAAGGGACAGGGGGCAGAAATTCACCCCTCCACTTT
>NA|TRBJ2-1|TRBV14|NA
CASSKGGGVKKSEQFF
TGTGCCAGCAGCAAGGGTGGCGGGGTTAAGAAAAGCGAGCAGTTCTTC
>few|TRBJ1-1|TRBV7-2|NA
CASSLEGVSEAFF
TGTGCCAGCAGCTTAGAAGGGGTTTCTGAAGCTTTCTTT
>NA|TRBJ1-1|TRBV25-1|NA
CASSEYGRAFF
TGTGCCAGCAGTGAATATGGGCGAGCTTTCTTT
>many|TRBJ2-1|TRBV2|TRBD1
CASRKDGHDRGHNEQFF
TGTGCCAGCAGAAAGGACGGGCATGACAGGGGTCACAATGAGCAGTTCTTC
>NA|TRBJ2-5|TRBV15|NA
CATSRDKAGETQYF
TGTGCCACCAGCAGAGATAAGGCAGGAGAGACCCAGTACTTC
>few|TRBJ2-5|TRBV6-2/TRBV6-3|TRBD1
CASTSRTGRRPTQYF
TGTGCCAGCACTTCTAGGACAGGGCGCCGGCCGACCCAGTACTTC
>NA|TRBJ2-7|TRBV19|NA
CASNQRWGYAGGEQYF
TGTGCCAGCAACCAACGATGGGGGTACGCCGGCGGTGAGCAGTACTTC
>NA|TRBJ2-1|TRBV6-1|NA
CASSPLGADEQFF
TGTGCCAGCAGCCCTCTAGGGGCCGATGAGCAGTTCTTC
>NA|TRBJ2-5|TRBV9|TRBD2
CASSVGPGTGLAGLQETQYF
TGTGCCAGCAGCGTAGGGCCGGGGACGGGACTAGCGGGGCTCCAAGAGACCCAGTACTTC
>many|TRBJ2-3|TRBV9|TRBD2
CASSVASGDTDTQYF
TGTGCCAGCAGCGTAGCCAGCGGGGACACAGATACGCAGTATTTT